This T cell receptor (beta chain) was retrieved from a study of T-cell memory formation after mild COVID-19. Overall study: TCR clusters largely stayed donor specific.

This clonotype has a count of ten or more. Antigen unknown. Study findings and constraints: Clones that shrank (day 15 to 85) were balanced CD4/CD8, whereas later expanders leaned CD4+. Pre-infection memory showed some responding clones, and this suggested that cross-reactive memory joined.

Constant-segment primers and 5'RACE yielded cDNA libraries for TCR alpha and TCR beta, each carrying sample barcodes and UMIs. TCRdb reprocessed the 5' RACE reads with MiXCR, giving one entry per CDR3 protein. The data contain about 600,000 distinct CDR3 sequences, about 20% of them singletons. Sequenced: PBMCs or a T cell subset sorted from them (not recorded which). This TCR came from an adult woman who had mild COVID-19 (a few samples of this study predate the infection). Cell type and time point are not known.

This CDR3 reads CASSPGTSGRDTQYF. CDR3 in DNA: TGTGCCAGCAGTCCCGGGACTAGCGGGAGAGATACGCAGTATTTT. The genes are TRBV6-5 and TRBJ2-3; 14 nucleotides align to TRBD2. The V gene's germline CDR1 is MNHEY and CDR2 SVGAGI. The CDR3 totals 15 residues. The trim removed 5 bases at V and 5 bases at J, leaving 3 bases unmatched.